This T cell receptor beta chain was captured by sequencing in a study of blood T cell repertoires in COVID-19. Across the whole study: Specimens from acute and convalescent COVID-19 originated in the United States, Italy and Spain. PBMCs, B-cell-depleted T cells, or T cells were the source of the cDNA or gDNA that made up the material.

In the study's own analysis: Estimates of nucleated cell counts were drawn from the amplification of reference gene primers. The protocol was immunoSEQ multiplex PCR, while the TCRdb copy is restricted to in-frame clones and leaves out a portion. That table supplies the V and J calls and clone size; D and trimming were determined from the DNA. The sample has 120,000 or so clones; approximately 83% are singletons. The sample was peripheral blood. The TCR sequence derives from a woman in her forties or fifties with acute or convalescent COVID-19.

CDR3 coding DNA: TGTGCCAGCTCACCTCTTGGGACAGGCTTTACCGGGGAGCTGTTTTTT. This codes for CASSPLGTGFTGELFF. V and J are TRBV18 and TRBJ2-2, with 8 nucleotides matching TRBD1. V lost 3 bases and J lost 5; bases outside the gene matches: 8. This CDR3 region has 16 residues. Germline values: CDR1 KGHSH, CDR2 LQKENI.